These 11 T cell receptor beta chains originate from one sample sequenced in a study of cytomegalovirus exposure and HLA in healthy donors. Vbeta (60) and Jbeta (13) primers were used in the PCR. Clones were read by immunoSEQ multiplex PCR, and TCRdb kept only the in-frame ones, dropping some. The sample holds roughly 100,000 clones, approximately 72% seen once. The sample was PBMCs. These receptors were collected from a woman aged 40 to 55 in good health and CMV-seronegative.

The V gene is TRBV4-1, the J gene TRBJ2-2; unclear D gene. V was shortened by 3 bases and J by 2 bases, with 16 bases between the two germline ends. CDR1 is MGHRA, CDR2 YSYEKL, per germline. CDR3 length equals 17 residues. CDR3 bases: TGCGCCAGCAGCCAGTCCCCAGTGGAGTCAAACACCGGGGAGCTGTTTTTT. Translation gives CASSQSPVESNTGELFF.

The rearrangement joins TRBV28 to TRBJ2-7; D is unresolved. Trimming removed 2 bases at V and 1 base at J, with 24 bases between. Germline CDR1 reads MDHEN; CDR2 reads SYDVKM. This CDR3 contains 19 residues. In DNA form, the CDR3 reads TGTGCCAGCAGTTTACCAATGGTTAGAGCTCCCGGTCGTTCCTACGAGCAGTACTTC. Its translation: CASSLPMVRAPGRSYEQYF.

With respect to this clone: A read error may account for a junction end that differs from germline. This rearrangement joins TRBV7-9 to TRBJ1-3; 7 bases match TRBD1. CDR3 length: 15 residues. CDR1 and CDR2 (germline): SEHNR, FQNEAQ (reference sequence). CDR3 DNA sequence: TGTTCCAGCAGCCTCCGGGACAGTTTGGGAAACACCATATATTTT. As protein: CSSSLRDSLGNTIYF.

Remarks on this clone: A junction boundary mismatches the germline segment, possibly from a read error. This chain joins TRBV27 and TRBJ2-5; a weak D match, TRBD1 (6 bases). In germline, CDR1 is MNHEY, CDR2 SMNVEV (reference sequence). The CDR3 totals 15 residues. This chain's CDR3 is CASSFLGTNHETQYF. The CDR3 DNA is TGTGCCAGCAGTTTTCTTGGGACAAACCACGAGACCCAGTACTTC.

The table lists this clone with a few counts. V usage is TRBV5-6 and J usage is TRBJ2-7; TRBD1 is a possible D gene (5 bases). This CDR3 has 13 residues. Trimming removed 4 bases at V and 5 bases at J, with 13 bases between. The germline V gene has CDR1 SGHDT and CDR2 YYEEEE. In nucleotides, the CDR3 is TGTGCCAGCAGCGCCTATGGGGCCCACGAGCAGTACTTC. It encodes CASSAYGAHEQYF.

About this clone: At one of its ends the junction is not consistent with the germline gene, which may arise from a read error. Distinct nucleotide sequences in the sample also encode this CDR3. CDR3 sequence reads: CASSYRSSYNSPLHF. In nucleotides, the CDR3 is TGCGCCAGCAGCTACAGGAGCTCCTATAATTCCCCCCTCCACTTT. This chain joins TRBV4-3 and TRBJ1-6; the D gene is possibly TRBD1 (5 bases). The CDR3 is 15 amino acids. Germline CDR1 reads LGHNA; CDR2 reads YSLEER.

CDR3 DNA: TGTGCCTGGACTGTCGGCGGGGCCGAGCAGTACTTC. This translates into CAWTVGGAEQYF. The chain is built from TRBV30 and TRBJ2-7, with a tentative D call TRBD2 (6 bases). Germline CDR1 is GTSNPN and CDR2 is SVGIG (reference sequence). CDR3 size: 12 residues. The V end lost 4 bases, the J end lost 6 bases, and 13 bases lay between the germline ends.

This chain joins TRBV15 and TRBJ2-3, with 9 bases matching TRBD1. The V and J ends lost 5 bases and 6 bases, in that order; junction bases with no gene match: 6. There are 14 residues in the CDR3. Germline V CDR1 and CDR2: LNHNV, YYDKDF (reference sequence). DNA of the CDR3: TGTGCCACCAGCGACAGGGGGGGGGCGGATACGCAGTATTTT. It is translated as CATSDRGGADTQYF.

This sequence joins TRBV16 and TRBJ2-5, with TRBD1 identical over 9 bases. The CDR3 length is 14 residues. Looked up from germline, CDR1 is KGHSY and CDR2 is FQNENV. The J segment lost 5 bases and the V segment lost 4 bases, leaving 5 bases of the junction unmatched. The CDR3 nucleotides read TGTGCCAGCAGCCCCGGACAGGGGTACGAGACCCAGTACTTC. Translated: CASSPGQGYETQYF.

The rearrangement links TRBV6-1 to TRBJ2-5, with D perhaps matching TRBD1 (5 bases). The V and J ends lost 10 bases and 2 bases respectively, with 20 bases between them. CDR1 MNHNS and CDR2 SASEGT come from the germline V gene. The CDR3 loop spans 15 amino acids. CDR3 sequence: CATLRSRTLQETQYF. As DNA, the CDR3 is TGTGCCACCCTACGGAGCCGGACACTGCAAGAGACCCAGTACTTC.

The chain uses TRBV6-5 and TRBJ1-5; 7 bases fit TRBD1. CDR1 and CDR2 (germline): MNHEY, SVGAGI. The CDR3 sequence is 14 residues long. After removal of 10 bases from V and 2 bases from J, the junction contained 8 bases not matched to a gene. The CDR3: CAIRGGAGNQPQHF. DNA of the CDR3: TGTGCCATCAGAGGGGGCGCGGGCAATCAGCCCCAGCATTTT.